The sequence of this TCR beta chain was determined in a study of T cell repertoires in cytomegalovirus infection. This clonotype was recorded at least ten times. The junction differs from germline at one of its ends, possibly a read error. One entry per CDR3 protein results from TCRdb running MiXCR on the reads. The sample comprises about 250,000 distinct CDR3 sequences, approximately 7% of which are singletons, and 5.5% to 6.5% rests with the top ten. CDR1 is SGHAT and CDR2 is FQNNGV in the germline V gene. The CDR3 totals 12 residues. Sequenced material: PBMCs. The chain couples TRBV11-2 to TRBJ2-3; D gene uncertain. The receptor was isolated from a human donor in good health (CMV status not recorded). Some clones in this sample may be carry-over from other donors' samples. Written as DNA, the CDR3 is TGTGCCAGCAGCTTAAATCAGGATACGCAGTACTTT. Translated, it gives CASSLNQDTQYF.